The TCR beta chain described here comes from a study of cytomegalovirus exposure and HLA in healthy donors. Study-level findings and limits: A classifier reportedly called cytomegalovirus status with high sensitivity and specificity. Across donors, most TCRs were seen rarely, yet some public ones were widespread. Cytomegalovirus-associated TCR beta chains were listed, numbering approximately 150. In vitro experiments confirmed that a few CMV-associated chains were specific for CMV antigens.

TCRdb's table, derived via immunoSEQ multiplex PCR, lists solely in-frame clones and lacks some. The data contain a few hundred thousand clones, approximately 85% of them singletons. Germline loops: CDR1 LNHDA, CDR2 SQIVND (reference sequence). V was pared by 0 bases and J by 3 bases, with 11 bases between. CDR3 size: 15 residues. In regard to this clone: The antigen is unknown.

The source of this sequence is a man younger than 45 in good health and CMV-seronegative. Sequenced sample: PBMCs. V gene TRBV19 combines with J gene TRBJ1-2, with D tentatively TRBD1 (6 bases). CDR3 nucleotides: TGTGCCAGTAGTATAGAGGGGGCGGACTACTATGGCTACACCTTC. Translated: CASSIEGADYYGYTF. The variable domain in full, with the rest retrieved from reference TRBV19 and TRBJ1-2, is DGGITQSPKYLFRKEGQNVTLSCEQNLNHDAMYWYRQDPGQGLRLIYYSQIVNDFQKGDIAEGYSVSREKKESFPLTVTSAQKNPTAFYLCASSIEGADYYGYTFGSGTRLTVV.